Detailed here is one TCR beta chain. Antigen specificity is unknown. This specimen belongs to a study of T cells in women clearing cervical HPV infection. At the level of the study: Controls gave blood once infection was undetectable; cases at lesion identification. Study-level findings and limits: Repertoire richness, not evenness, was significantly elevated in CIN3+ cases versus controls.

immunoSEQ multiplex PCR used an average of roughly 1,100 ng genomic DNA. The assay was immunoSEQ multiplex PCR, and TCRdb's table has in-frame clones only and misses some. This repertoire includes about 36,000 clones. The receptor's source is a woman aged 18 to 75 with a cervical HPV16 infection that either progressed to CIN3+ or cleared (not recorded which). Input material: blood buffy coat.

The CDR3 is CASSAGLAGATYNEQFF. CDR3 DNA, as far as it was read: TGTGCCAGCAGCGCTGGACTAGCGGGAGCCACCTACAATGAG. The chain carries TRBV9 and TRBJ2-1; 13 nucleotides line up with TRBD2. The DNA ends 3 residues before the CDR3 does, and the rest of the CDR3 is filled in from the germline J gene. This CDR3 comprises 17 residues. The V segment lost 3 bases and the J segment 2 bases; nucleotides outside the gene matches: 5. Germline CDR1 and CDR2: SGDLS and YYNGEE.